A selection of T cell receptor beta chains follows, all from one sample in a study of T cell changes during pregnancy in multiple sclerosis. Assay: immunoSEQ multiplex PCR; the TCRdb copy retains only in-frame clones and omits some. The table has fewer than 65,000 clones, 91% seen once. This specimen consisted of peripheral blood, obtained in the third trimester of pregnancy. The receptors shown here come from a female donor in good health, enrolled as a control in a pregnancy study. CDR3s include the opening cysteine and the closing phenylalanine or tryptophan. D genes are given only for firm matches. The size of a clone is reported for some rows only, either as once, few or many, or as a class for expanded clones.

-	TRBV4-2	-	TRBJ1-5	TGTGCCAGCAGCCAGGCTGGGGGCTCAGGCAATCAGCCCCAGCATTTT	CASSQAGGSGNQPQHF
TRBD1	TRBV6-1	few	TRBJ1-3	TGTGCCAGCAGTGCCGGGACAGGGGGAAACACCATATATTTT	CASSAGTGGNTIYF
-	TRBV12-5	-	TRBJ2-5	TGTGCTAGTGGTTTGGTAAATGTCCCTCTAGCGATCCAAGAGACCCAGTACTTC	CASGLVNVPLAIQETQYF
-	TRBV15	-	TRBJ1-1	TGTGCCACCAGCAGAGATCAGGAACTTGGGACTGAAGCTTTCTTT	CATSRDQELGTEAFF
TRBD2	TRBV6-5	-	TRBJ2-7	TGTGCCAGCAGACGCCGCTCTAGCGGCCTCTACGAGCAGTACTTC	CASRRRSSGLYEQYF
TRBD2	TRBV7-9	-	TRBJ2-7	TGTGCCAGCAGCCCACCGGGAGCGGGAGGCTCCTACGAGCAGTACTTC	CASSPPGAGGSYEQYF
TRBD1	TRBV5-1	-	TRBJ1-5	TGCGCCAGCAGCCCGGGACAGGGAGCTAATCAGCCCCAGCATTTT	CASSPGQGANQPQHF
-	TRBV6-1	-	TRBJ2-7	TGTGCCAGCAGTGAAGGGTGGGTTTGGGGGGAAACCGGCGACGAGCAGTACTTC	CASSEGWVWGETGDEQYF
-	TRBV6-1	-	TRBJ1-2	TGTGCCAGCAGTGAATCGGGGGTCTATGGCTACACCTTC	CASSESGVYGYTF
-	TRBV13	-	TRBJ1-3	TGTGCCAGCAGCTTTCGAGGCTCTGGAAACACCATATATTTT	CASSFRGSGNTIYF
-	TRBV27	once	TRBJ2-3	TGTGCCAGCAGTCGCAGGGGCACAGATACGCAGTATTTT	CASSRRGTDTQYF
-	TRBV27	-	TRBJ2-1	TGTGCCAGCAGTTTATCCTCCAGTTACGCCTACAATGAGCAGTTCTTC	CASSLSSSYAYNEQFF
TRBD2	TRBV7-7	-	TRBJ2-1	TGTGCTAGCAGCTTGGGTAGCGGGAGCCCCCACTCTTGGAATGAGCAGTTCTTC	CASSLGSGSPHSWNEQFF
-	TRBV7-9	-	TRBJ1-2	TGTGCCAGCAGCTTAGGCCAGGGATGGAGCTATGGCTACACCTTC	CASSLGQGWSYGYTF
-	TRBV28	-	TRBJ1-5	TGTGCCAGCAGTTTCGAGGGTTTTCAGCCCCAGCATTTT	CASSFEGFQPQHF
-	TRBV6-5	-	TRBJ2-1	TGTGCCAGCTGGGGCAGGGGCACCTACAATGAGCAGTTCTTC	CASWGRGTYNEQFF